The next 32 T cell receptor beta chains were all read from a single sample in a study of blood T cells in healthy people across ages (dated by TCRdb to the mid-2010s). The receptor library was made with 5' RACE. The sample was run on an Illumina HiSeq 2500. A second PCR of roughly 7 to 11 cycles was performed with a sample-barcoded 5' primer and a J-beta primer mix. In TCRdb, the public reads were trimmed at Q25 with fastp and aligned with MiXCR, with productive beta chains retained. All rows with the same CDR3 protein become a single entry with the most common DNA and genes. The sample yields 1.4 million or so distinct CDR3 sequences; roughly two fifths were counted once. 4% of the sample is held by the ten biggest clonotypes. Sequenced: blood. The receptor source for this set is a woman between 18 and 29 years old in good health.

The chain combines TRBV5-1 with TRBJ2-2, with D unclear. V shed 0 bases and J shed 8 bases, with 5 bases lying between them. This CDR3 is built from 12 residues. CDR1 SGHRS and CDR2 YFSETQ come from the germline V gene. This CDR3 reads CASSLAVGELFF. For the CDR3, the DNA is TGCGCCAGCAGCTTGGCAGTTGGGGAGCTGTTTTTT.

V and J are TRBV5-1 and TRBJ2-3, with D tentatively TRBD1 (5 bases). Trimming removed 3 bases from V and 4 bases from J, with 18 bases in between. Germline CDR1 and CDR2: SGHRS and YFSETQ. CDR3 length: 16 residues. The DNA of the CDR3 is TGCGCCAGCAGCTCTCATTATCCAGGGAAACCAGATACGCAGTATTTT. Translation gives CASSSHYPGKPDTQYF.

The rearrangement joins TRBV29-1 to TRBJ2-5; D is unresolved. Gene TRBJ2-7 matches the end of the DNA better, so the J call may be wrong. Germline V gene lookup returns CDR1 SQVTM and CDR2 ANQGSEA. The CDR3 is made up of 14 amino acids. In DNA form, the CDR3 reads TGCAGCGTTGAAGGGAGAAGTGGCGACTACGAGCAGTACTTC. This gives the protein CSVEGRSGDYEQYF.

This clonotype has only a few counts. This sequence joins TRBV13 and TRBJ1-2; D perhaps matches TRBD1 (5 bases). Germline CDR1 reads PRHDT; CDR2 reads FYEKMQ (reference sequence). This CDR3 has 14 amino acids. V lost 0 bases and J 4 bases, leaving 9 bases between the germline ends. The CDR3: CASSLGGAVYGYTF. The CDR3 DNA reads TGTGCCAGCAGCTTAGGAGGGGCTGTCTATGGCTACACCTTC.

This chain connects TRBV6-4 to TRBJ2-2, with 11 bases matching TRBD1. The CDR3 is 15 amino acids. V trimming: 3 bases; J trimming: 3 bases; junction bases outside the gene matches: 0. Germline V gene lookup returns CDR1 MRHNA and CDR2 SNTAGT. The CDR3 DNA sequence: TGTGCCAGCAGTGAGGGACAGGGGGACACCGGGGAGCTGTTTTTT. Translating it yields CASSEGQGDTGELFF.

The rearrangement links TRBV12-5 to TRBJ1-1; 7 bases agree with TRBD1. This CDR3 contains 15 residues. Per germline, CDR1 LGHNT and CDR2 FRNRAP. Trimming removed 4 bases from V and 4 bases from J; junction bases left unmatched: 9. The CDR3 bases are TGTGCTAGTGGTTCAGCACAGGGGCAGATCACTGAAGCTTTCTTT. Translating gives CASGSAQGQITEAFF.

The chain joins TRBV10-2 to TRBJ1-1; D remains ambiguous. From germline, CDR1 is WSHSY and CDR2 SAAADI. CDR3 length: 12 residues. The CDR3 DNA reads as TGCGCAGCAGTGGAGGGGAACACTGAAGCTTTCTTT. It is translated as CAAVEGNTEAFF.

This clonotype has more than one count but fewer than ten. The rearrangement uses TRBV12-3 or TRBV12-4 and TRBJ1-1, with 10 nucleotides matching TRBD1. This CDR3 has 14 amino acids. J lost 4 bases, V lost 7 bases, and 6 bases had no gene match. CDR3 amino acids: CASNGQGVFTEAFF. The DNA of the CDR3 is TGTGCCAGCAACGGACAGGGGGTTTTCACTGAAGCTTTCTTT.

The chain joins TRBV6-5 to TRBJ1-2; a possible D gene is TRBD1 (6 bases). This CDR3 is built from 16 residues. Germline CDR1 MNHEY, CDR2 SVGAGI. V lost 6 bases, J lost 2 bases, and 19 bases lay in between. CDR3 amino acids: CASSRTVQPTNYGYTF. The CDR3 coding sequence is TGTGCCAGCAGCCGGACAGTACAACCCACAAACTATGGCTACACCTTC.

The gene calls are TRBV27 and TRBJ2-3, with D possibly TRBD2 on 5 matching bases. V dropped 5 bases and J dropped 4 bases, with 13 bases sitting between them. The CDR3 is made up of 14 amino acids. CDR1 is MNHEY and CDR2 is SMNVEV in the germline V gene (reference sequence). CDR3 nucleotide sequence: TGTGCCAGCAGTGCTTGGAACGGGGCAGATACGCAGTATTTT. Amino acids: CASSAWNGADTQYF.

Details on this clonotype: A much bigger clone sits one base away, suggesting this may be a read error. This chain links TRBV12-3 or TRBV12-4 with TRBJ2-1, with D unresolved. This CDR3 contains 12 residues. With 6 bases removed from V and 4 bases from J, the gap between germline ends came to 7 bases. The chain's CDR3 is CASRFRYNEQFF. CDR3 nucleotide sequence: TGTGCCAGCAGGTTCAGGTACAATGAGCAGTTCTTC.

The genes are TRBV7-9 and TRBJ1-1, with D uncertain. Germline values: CDR1 SEHNR, CDR2 FQNEAQ (reference sequence). The V gene lost 3 bases and the J gene lost 6 bases, with 17 bases spanning the gap. The CDR3 is 15 residues long. The CDR3 spells CASSFGSPRGPEAFF. In DNA, the CDR3 is TGTGCCAGCAGCTTTGGGTCCCCCCGAGGCCCTGAAGCTTTCTTT.

The J gene is TRBJ1-1, the V gene TRBV2; D remains ambiguous. Trimming removed 5 bases from V and 5 bases from J, with 6 bases in between. The germline V gene has CDR1 SNHLY and CDR2 FYNNEI. This CDR3 has 11 amino acids. The CDR3 region has the DNA TGTGCCAGCAGTAGGCTAACTGAAGCTTTCTTT. Translating it yields CASSRLTEAFF.

This clonotype occurred a few times. CDR3 DNA: TGCAGCGTCGCCAGGGGCGGTAGCGAAAAACTGTTTTTT. This translates into CSVARGGSEKLFF. The chain is built from TRBV29-1 and TRBJ1-4; maybe TRBD1 (6 bases). The CDR3 loop spans 13 amino acids. Trimming cost V 6 bases and J 8 bases, with 16 bases left between them. CDR1 SQVTM and CDR2 ANQGSEA come from the germline V gene.

In the case of this clonotype: An end of the junction does not agree with germline; a read error may underlie this. The chain combines TRBV5-6 with TRBJ2-7, with TRBD2 matching 15 bases. Looked up from germline, CDR1 is SGHDT and CDR2 is YYEEEE. CDR3 length equals 16 residues. The CDR3 region is CASSWGLAGGYYEQDF. CDR3 DNA: TGTGCCAGCAGCTGGGGACTAGCGGGGGGCTACTACGAGCAGGACTTC.

This chain joins TRBV5-1 and TRBJ2-1, with 9 bases matching TRBD1. With 0 bases clipped from V and 8 bases from J, the junction kept 6 bases outside the gene matches. This CDR3 is built from 15 residues. Germline loops: CDR1 SGHRS, CDR2 YFSETQ. The CDR3 is CASSLDRGPLDEQFF. Here the CDR3 DNA reads TGCGCCAGCAGCTTGGACAGGGGGCCCTTGGATGAGCAGTTCTTC.

This clonotype was found many times. J is TRBJ2-3 and V is TRBV12-3 or TRBV12-4; D may be TRBD1 (6 bases). V was clipped by 5 bases and J by 2 bases, with 14 bases between them. The CDR3 loop spans 15 amino acids. The CDR3: CASSLNRVITDTQYF. CDR3 nucleotides: TGTGCCAGCAGTCTCAACAGGGTGATCACAGATACGCAGTATTTT.

The rearrangement joins TRBV7-2 to TRBJ2-1; D may be TRBD2 (5 bases). The assigned J gene may be wrong: the sequence end matches TRBJ2-7 better. Germline loops: CDR1 SGHTA, CDR2 FQGNSA. CDR3 length equals 16 residues. This CDR3 reads CASSLDGASSYNEQYF. The CDR3 nucleotides read TGTGCCAGCAGCTTAGATGGCGCTAGCTCCTACAATGAGCAGTACTTC.

The V gene is TRBV10-3, the J gene TRBJ1-1, with a weak D call TRBD1 (5 bases). CDR3 size: 15 residues. Germline V gene sequence: CDR1 ENHRY, CDR2 SYGVKD. V was shortened by 3 bases and J by 4 bases, with 15 bases between the two germline ends. The CDR3 loop reads CAISDPPRGGTEAFF. The DNA for the CDR3 is TGTGCCATCAGTGATCCCCCACGGGGGGGCACTGAAGCTTTCTTT.

This clonotype has more than one count but fewer than ten. V and J are TRBV10-3 and TRBJ1-2; TRBD1 matches 9 bases. CDR1 is ENHRY, CDR2 SYGVKD, per germline. The CDR3 length is 13 residues. V shed 7 bases and J 4 bases; nucleotides not matched to a gene: 4. The CDR3 DNA reads TGTGCCATCACGGGACAGGGCGCCTATGGCTACACCTTC. Amino acids: CAITGQGAYGYTF.

The CDR3 DNA follows: TGCAGTGCCCGCCGGACCAGCGGCTACAATGAGCAGTTCTTC. Encoded protein: CSARRTSGYNEQFF. The gene calls are TRBV20-1 and TRBJ2-1; TRBD2 is a possible D gene (5 bases). Germline values: CDR1 DFQATT, CDR2 SNEGSKA (reference sequence). The V gene lost 6 bases and the J gene lost 3 bases, with 15 bases spanning the gap. CDR3 size: 14 residues.

The DNA of the CDR3 is TGTGCCAGCAGTGGGGGACAGGGGGCTTCGATCAACAATGAGCAGTTCTTC. This sequence encodes CASSGGQGASINNEQFF. The rearrangement joins TRBV2 to TRBJ2-1; 12 bases agree with TRBD1. After removal of 4 bases from V and 5 bases from J, the junction contained 9 bases not matched to a gene. The germline V gene encodes CDR1 SNHLY and CDR2 FYNNEI. The CDR3 has 17 residues.

V gene TRBV7-2 combines with J gene TRBJ2-7; tentatively, D is TRBD1 (6 bases). The CDR3 extends over 16 amino acids. Between the trimmed V and J ends, which lost 3 bases and 0 bases, there was a span of 15 bases. Germline CDR1 and CDR2: SGHTA and FQGNSA. The DNA of the CDR3 is TGTGCCAGCAGCTTTGACAGGTCAACAAGCTCCTACGAGCAGTACTTC. As protein: CASSFDRSTSSYEQYF.

The chain combines TRBV5-1 with TRBJ1-1, with TRBD1 identical over 10 bases. From germline, CDR1 is SGHRS and CDR2 YFSETQ. The length of the CDR3 is 14 residues. With 4 bases clipped from V and 9 bases from J, the junction kept 9 bases outside the gene matches. The CDR3 DNA sequence: TGCGCCAGCAGCCCGGGACAGGGGTTTGGTAAAGCTTTCTTT. This gives the protein CASSPGQGFGKAFF.

A word on this clonotype: This may be a read error: a much more frequent sequence differs by one nucleotide. The chain has TRBV7-9 and TRBJ2-1, with a tentative D call TRBD2 (7 bases). Germline CDR1 is SEHNR and CDR2 is FQNEAQ (reference sequence). The CDR3 sequence is 15 residues long. CDR3 residues: CASSSAGASYNGQFF. CDR3 sequence (DNA): TGTGCCAGCAGCAGCGCGGGGGCTTCCTACAATGGGCAGTTCTTC. The full variable domain, completed using reference TRBV7-9 and TRBJ2-1, is DTGVSQNPRHKITKRGQNVTFRCDPISEHNRLYWYRQTLGQGPEFLTYFQNEAQLEKSRLLSDRFSAERPKGSFSTLEIQRTEQGDSAMYLCASSSAGASYNGQFFGPGTRLTVL.

The chain joins TRBV20-1 to TRBJ1-2; unclear D gene. The CDR3 runs to 15 residues. The germline V gene has CDR1 DFQATT and CDR2 SNEGSKA (reference sequence). Trimming removed 1 base at V and 0 bases at J, with 12 bases between. DNA for the CDR3: TGCAGTGCTAGAGGCCTTAGTCAGACTAACTATGGCTACACCTTC. Translating it yields CSARGLSQTNYGYTF.

The rearrangement joins TRBV6-6 to TRBJ2-3; D might be TRBD2 (6 bases). The CDR3 has 15 amino acids. V dropped 10 bases and J dropped 5 bases, with 22 bases sitting between them. Germline V lookup: CDR1 MNHNY, CDR2 SVGAGI (reference sequence). The CDR3: CAIRGWSPGGDTQYF. In DNA form, the CDR3 reads TGTGCCATAAGGGGTTGGTCCCCCGGGGGAGATACGCAGTATTTT.

The sample holds a few counts of this clonotype. The chain has TRBV7-2 and TRBJ2-1; D possibly uses TRBD1 or TRBD2 (5 bases each). Between the trimmed V and J ends, which lost 0 bases and 5 bases, there was a span of 14 bases. The CDR3 sequence is 16 residues long. The germline CDR1 and CDR2 sequences are SGHTA and FQGNSA. Here the CDR3 reads CASSLARGLAHNEQFF. In DNA form, the CDR3 reads TGTGCCAGCAGCTTAGCGAGGGGCCTAGCCCACAATGAGCAGTTCTTC. Combining the CDR3 with reference TRBV7-2 and TRBJ2-1 gives the whole variable domain GAGVSQSPSNKVTEKGKDVELRCDPISGHTALYWYRQSLGQGLEFLIYFQGNSAPDKSGLPSDRFSAERTGGSVSTLTIQRTQQEDSAVYLCASSLARGLAHNEQFFGPGTRLTVL.

The chain links TRBV28 to TRBJ2-1; weak D call: TRBD1 (6 bases). Trimming removed 6 bases from V and 1 base from J, with 16 bases in between. The CDR3 runs to 16 residues. Germline CDR1 MDHEN, CDR2 SYDVKM. In DNA, the CDR3 is TGTGCCAGCAGCCCCCCAGGGGATAGGTCCTACAATGAGCAGTTCTTC. Translation gives CASSPPGDRSYNEQFF. Full variable domain (missing parts from reference TRBV28 and TRBJ2-1): DVKVTQSSRYLVKRTGEKVFLECVQDMDHENMFWYRQDPGLGLRLIYFSYDVKMKEKGDIPEGYSVSREKKERFSLILESASTNQTSMYLCASSPPGDRSYNEQFFGPGTRLTVL.

The chain has TRBV7-2 and TRBJ2-3; 11 nucleotides align to TRBD2. Germline assignment: CDR1 SGHTA and CDR2 FQGNSA. Losses at the gene ends were 2 bases for V and 9 bases for J; bases not matched to a gene: 4. This CDR3 has 14 residues. This CDR3 reads CASSLLTSGATQYF. The CDR3 nucleotides are TGTGCCAGCAGCTTATTGACTAGCGGGGCAACGCAGTATTTT.

This chain joins TRBV4-1 and TRBJ1-3; possibly TRBD1 for D (5 bases). Germline V gene sequence: CDR1 MGHRA, CDR2 YSYEKL. Trimming left V 3 bases short and J 3 bases short, with 12 bases between. The CDR3 totals 15 residues. CDR3: CASSQTLGDGNTIYF. In DNA form, the CDR3 reads TGCGCCAGCAGCCAGACGTTAGGGGATGGAAACACCATATATTTT.

This clonotype was observed a few times. The gene calls are TRBV4-1 and TRBJ2-1; 7 bases align to TRBD2. The CDR3 runs to 19 residues. With 4 bases clipped from V and 0 bases from J, the junction kept 15 bases outside the gene matches. Looked up from germline, CDR1 is MGHRA and CDR2 is YSYEKL. DNA for the CDR3: TGCGCCAGCAGCCCCCCCGTAAGGTCTAGCGGTAGCTCCTACAATGAGCAGTTCTTC. It yields the protein CASSPPVRSSGSSYNEQFF.